This T cell receptor (beta chain) was recovered during a study of Graves' ophthalmopathy and Graves' hyperthyroidism. CDR3 length: 13 amino acids. The V end was cut by 1 base, the J end by 6 bases, with 7 bases between. Germline V lookup: CDR1 SGHDN, CDR2 FVKESK. Amplification of the TCR beta CDR3 regions used RNA transcripts (as template). Second-round multiplex PCR came after first-round RT-PCR with HTBI primers. MiXCR was run by TCRdb on the multiplex PCR reads, yielding one entry per CDR3 protein. Of some 160,000 distinct CDR3 sequences listed, roughly two fifths are singletons. This clonotype has a count of ten or more.

The V gene is TRBV14, the J gene TRBJ1-5, with D hard to call. This TCR derives from a man under 40 with Graves' ophthalmopathy. The sample was peripheral blood. DNA for the CDR3: TGTGCCAGCAGCCAAGGGATCCGTCAGCCCCAGCATTTT. Residues: CASSQGIRQPQHF.